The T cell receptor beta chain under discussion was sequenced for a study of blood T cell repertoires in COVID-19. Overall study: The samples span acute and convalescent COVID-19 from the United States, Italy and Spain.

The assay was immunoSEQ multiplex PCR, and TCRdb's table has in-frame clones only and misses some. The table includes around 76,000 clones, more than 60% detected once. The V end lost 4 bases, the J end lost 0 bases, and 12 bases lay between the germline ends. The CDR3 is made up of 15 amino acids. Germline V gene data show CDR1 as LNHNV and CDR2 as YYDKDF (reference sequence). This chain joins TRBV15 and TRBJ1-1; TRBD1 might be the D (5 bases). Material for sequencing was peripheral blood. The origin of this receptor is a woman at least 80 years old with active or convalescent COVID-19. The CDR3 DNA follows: TGTGCCACCAGCAAAGGAGGGGTTCTGAACACTGAAGCTTTCTTT. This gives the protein CATSKGGVLNTEAFF.